This TCR beta chain was identified in a study of T cells after yellow fever vaccination (dated by TCRdb to between 2018 and 2021). At the level of the whole study: Libraries from fractions with low cell numbers were prepared with the SMART-Seq v4 Ultra Low Input RNA kit. To follow T-cell clones before and after primary and booster YFV17D yellow fever vaccination, bulk TCR alpha and beta repertoires were sequenced over time. Two healthy male donors, one aged 18 to 30 and one aged 30 to 40 years, were included in the cohort. Blood was collected at multiple timepoints before and after primary and secondary immunization, and bulk PBMC replicates and cell subsets were isolated. The full study reports these points: Compared with the primary T-cell response, the secondary T-cell response was weaker but faster, peaking on day 5 rather than day 15. The study included only two donors, which limits how far the findings can be generalized. Computational filtering was required because FACS-sorted repertoires could contain abundant contaminating clonotypes from the bulk population. After the booster, most clones that had expanded after primary vaccination were detected again (about 97% of CD4 and around nine tenths of CD8), suggesting broad maintenance of memory. A small share of clonotypes occurred in both CD4 and CD8 compartments, likely arising from convergent recombination.

Per the germline V gene, SGHTA is the CDR1 and FQGNSA is the CDR2. Reading from cysteine to phenylalanine, the CDR3 counts 15 amino acids. This entry keeps only the CDR3 DNA: 45 bases, framed from base 1. Trimming removed 4 bases from V and 7 bases from J, leaving 19 bases between the germline ends. About this clonotype itself: No cognate antigen has been identified for it. No base quality values were provided; no much bigger clone lies one nucleotide off.

This specimen's treatment or condition label, per the study, means: live attenuated yellow fever vaccine strain. Two biological replicates of bulk PBMCs were collected at each blood-draw timepoint. PBMCs were isolated from peripheral blood using a standard Ficoll-Paque protocol. RNA was extracted with TriZol from bulk PBMCs, CD4 and CD8 fractions, and dextramer-positive and dextramer-negative fractions. Sequencing used an Illumina NovaSeq 6000. TCR cDNA was synthesized by 5'RACE template switching, through which a universal primer site and unique molecular identifiers were introduced. Priming for cDNA synthesis came from both the TCR alpha and TCR beta constant segments. Library amplification used two PCR steps, and the second PCR step added sample barcodes and sequencing adapters. Libraries were sequenced on Illumina HiSeq 2500 (2x100 bp) or NovaSeq (2x150 bp). As for the authors' bioinformatics: Reads were demultiplexed and collapsed into UMI consensus sequences with MIGEC, and V(D)J alignment was performed with MiXCR. Vaccine-responding clonotypes were identified with edgeR using replicate PBMC samples, with FDR below 0.01 and a log2 fold change above 5 up to day 15 being required. CD4 or CD8 identity was assigned to each bulk clonotype according to whether the clonotype was present at higher abundance in the sequenced CD4 repertoire or the sequenced CD8 repertoire. TCRdb trimmed the raw reads at Q25, called clones with MiXCR and kept productive beta chains. Every CDR3 protein is listed once, alongside the most common genes and DNA of its rows. What appears here as the V and J calls and clone size reflects TCRdb's work, not the paper's. This sample lists hundreds of thousands of distinct CDR3 sequences; around a sixth were detected once. Roughly a sixth of the sample rests with the top ten.

The sequence links TRBV7-2 to TRBJ1-2; no D segment can be confidently identified. This clonotype originated in a man aged 18 to 30 who received the YFV17D yellow fever vaccine. This material consisted of PBMCs, taken before the yellow fever booster vaccination. In nucleotides, the sequence is TGTGCCAGCAGCTCGCCCCGGGCCCGCTCAGGTGGCTACACCTTC. It is translated as CASSSPRARSGGYTF.